In its sample, the clone carrying this T cell receptor (beta chain) was seen many times. The TCRbeta library incorporated unique molecular identifiers. TCRdb recomputed calls from the PCR reads with MiXCR, one row per CDR3 protein. The sample has roughly 100,000 distinct CDR3 sequences, 6.5% to 8.5% seen once. The data were taken from a study of T-cell reconstitution after alpha-beta-depleted transplantation in children. Germline CDR1 and CDR2: LGHNA and YNFKEQ. Trimming cost V 0 bases and J 2 bases; bases outside gene matches: 5. The CDR3 spans 18 residues. This receptor was obtained from a human donor who donated a stem cell graft to a child with congenital amegakaryocytic thrombocytopenia. The sample here was PBMCs from the stem cell graft donor, taken from the stem cell graft. This chain connects TRBV4-2 to TRBJ2-2; 11 nucleotides align to TRBD2. The CDR3 loop reads CASSQDPSGGFNTGELFF. The CDR3 coding sequence is TGTGCCAGCAGCCAAGATCCTAGCGGGGGGTTTAACACCGGGGAGCTGTTTTTT.